The 6 T cell receptor beta chains presented below share a single source sample, sequenced in a study of glioma-infiltrating T cells. Amplification of TCR alpha and beta CDR3 regions from RNA used iRepertoire nested multiplex PCR. A single record per CDR3 protein comes from TCRdb applying MiXCR to the multiplex PCR reads. The sample shows more than 300,000 distinct CDR3 sequences, about 40% of them seen only once. The sequenced sample consisted of glioma tissue, nonneoplastic brain tissue, or PBMCs (not recorded which). Every receptor here comes from a human donor with low-grade glioma or glioblastoma, undergoing nonglioma brain surgery, or in good health (not recorded which).

This clonotype was detected only once. Mismatch with germline at one junction end may stem from a read error. V is TRBV19 and J is TRBJ1-6; perhaps TRBD1 as D (5 bases). The germline V gene encodes CDR1 LNHDA and CDR2 SQIVND (reference sequence). CDR3 size: 13 residues. In DNA, the CDR3 is TGTGCCGGTAGTCCAGGGCTGAATTCACCCCTCCACTTT. Protein product: CAGSPGLNSPLHF.

For this clonotype: Being one base from a much bigger clone, this may be a read error. The chain links TRBV6-5 to TRBJ2-7; D not certain. This CDR3 comprises 14 residues. Per the germline V gene, CDR1 is MNHEY and CDR2 is SVGAGI. The V gene lost 8 bases and the J gene lost 7 bases, with 21 bases spanning the gap. The CDR3 here is CASGTSSVYNEQYF. The CDR3 DNA sequence: TGTGCCAGCGGTACCTCCTCGGTTTACAATGAGCAGTACTTC.

This clonotype occurred a few times. This chain connects TRBV28 to TRBJ2-7; D may match TRBD1 or TRBD2 (5 bases each). The germline V gene encodes CDR1 MDHEN and CDR2 SYDVKM. The CDR3 is 14 residues long. Trimming removed 10 bases from V and 12 bases from J, with 28 bases in between. CDR3 coding DNA: TGTGCCACCGCCGGTGGGACGCCAGGATTGCGGAGGTACTTC. Translation: CATAGGTPGLRRYF.

Points on this clonotype: A much larger clone is a single base away; this may be a read error. The rearrangement uses TRBV25-1 and TRBJ2-7; unclear D gene. CDR1 is MGHDK and CDR2 is SYGVNS in the germline V gene. The V gene lost 8 bases and the J gene lost 3 bases, with 14 bases spanning the gap. The CDR3 is 13 amino acids. The CDR3 here is CASGFTVSYEQYF. CDR3 nucleotides: TGTGCCAGCGGTTTCACCGTAAGCTACGAGCAGTACTTC.

The CDR3 loop reads CASSQEFDAGYNEQFF. The CDR3, as DNA: TGTGCCAGCAGCCAAGAATTCGACGCGGGCTACAATGAGCAGTTCTTC. The chain employs TRBV4-2 and TRBJ2-7; tentative D call: TRBD2 (5 bases). The J call may be incorrect, as the DNA end agrees better with TRBJ2-1. CDR1 and CDR2 from the germline V gene are LGHNA and YNFKEQ. This CDR3 contains 16 residues.

The sample holds one count of this clonotype. This chain uses TRBV7-9 with TRBJ2-1; TRBD2 aligns across 9 bases. The ends lost 5 bases at V and 10 bases at J; junction bases unmatched: 12. This CDR3 has 15 amino acids. Per the germline V gene, CDR1 is SEHNR and CDR2 is FQNEAQ (reference sequence). CDR3 sequence: CASSVSGRRTWEQFF. CDR3 nucleotide sequence: TGTGCCAGCAGCGTTAGCGGGAGAAGGACCTGGGAGCAGTTCTTC. The entire variable domain, with the rest obtained from reference TRBV7-9 and TRBJ2-1, is as follows: DTGVSQNPRHKITKRGQNVTFRCDPISEHNRLYWYRQTLGQGPEFLTYFQNEAQLEKSRLLSDRFSAERPKGSFSTLEIQRTEQGDSAMYLCASSVSGRRTWEQFFGPGTRLTVL.